The 5 T cell receptor beta chains below were found in one sample sequenced in a study of shared clonotypes between healthy human individuals (dated by TCRdb to 2020 to 2022). Library method: the immunoSEQ multiplex PCR assay. The table comes from immuneACCESS by way of TCRdb, which keeps in-frame sequences with V and J called. Part of the clones is missing from these tables; in studies checked, under half for an unresolved V gene and the rest for unknown reasons. In this sample the table shows roughly 1,000,000 clones, approximately 80% of which occur a single time. Approximately 0.5% of the sample goes to the ten largest clones. The sequenced sample consisted of memory CD4+ T cells from PBMCs. The cell subset or site label for this specimen denotes: CD45RA-negative fraction. The receptor source for this set is a man younger than 35 in good health. Some clones in this sample may be carry-over from other donors' samples.

The chain is built from TRBV5-1 and TRBJ2-1, with D uncertain. The CDR3 sequence is 13 residues long. V dropped 3 bases and J dropped 8 bases, with 12 bases sitting between them. Looked up from germline, CDR1 is SGHRS and CDR2 is YFSETQ. CDR3 in DNA: TGCGCCAGCAGCTCAAGGGTTAAGGATGAGCAGTTCTTC. Translated, it gives CASSSRVKDEQFF.

The chain combines TRBV5-4 with TRBJ1-4; TRBD1 matches at 8 bases. CDR3 length: 14 residues. V shed 4 bases, J shed 5 bases, and the junction held 4 bases outside the gene matches. The germline CDR1 and CDR2 sequences are SGHNT and YYREEE (reference sequence). This CDR3 reads CASSSTGGNEKLFF. The CDR3 region has the DNA TGTGCCAGCAGCAGTACAGGGGGGAATGAAAAACTGTTTTTT. The full variable domain, its missing parts supplied by reference TRBV5-4 and TRBJ1-4, is ETGVTQSPTHLIKTRGQQVTLRCSSQSGHNTVSWYQQALGQGPQFIFQYYREEENGRGNFPPRFSGLQFPNYSSELNVNALELDDSALYLCASSSTGGNEKLFFGSGTQLSVL.

The V gene is TRBV9, the J gene TRBJ2-5, with 10 nucleotides matching TRBD2. The V and J ends lost 7 bases and 5 bases, in that order; junction bases with no gene match: 11. The CDR3 runs to 15 residues. Germline CDR1 and CDR2: SGDLS and YYNGEE. The CDR3 sequence: CASGLGAGGPETQYF. CDR3 coding DNA: TGTGCCAGCGGATTAGGAGCGGGAGGGCCTGAGACCCAGTACTTC.

Comments on this clone: The germline gene is not matched at one end of the junction; a read error may be the cause. The CDR3 loop reads CASALGQGNQPQHF. The CDR3 DNA is TGTGCTAGTGCTTTGGGACAGGGTAATCAGCCCCAGCATTTT. V gene TRBV12-5 combines with J gene TRBJ1-5; 9 bases are shared with TRBD1. There are 14 residues in the CDR3. CDR1 is LGHNT and CDR2 is FRNRAP in the germline V gene.

The rearrangement links TRBV11-3 to TRBJ2-5, with TRBD2 identical over 7 bases. The V gene's germline CDR1 is SGHNT and CDR2 YENEEA. Trimming took 5 bases from V and 7 from J; bases not matched to a gene: 10. This CDR3 contains 14 residues. The CDR3 DNA reads as TGTGCCAGCAGCCAGTCCGCGGGAGTTGGGACCCAGTACTTC. Residues: CASSQSAGVGTQYF.